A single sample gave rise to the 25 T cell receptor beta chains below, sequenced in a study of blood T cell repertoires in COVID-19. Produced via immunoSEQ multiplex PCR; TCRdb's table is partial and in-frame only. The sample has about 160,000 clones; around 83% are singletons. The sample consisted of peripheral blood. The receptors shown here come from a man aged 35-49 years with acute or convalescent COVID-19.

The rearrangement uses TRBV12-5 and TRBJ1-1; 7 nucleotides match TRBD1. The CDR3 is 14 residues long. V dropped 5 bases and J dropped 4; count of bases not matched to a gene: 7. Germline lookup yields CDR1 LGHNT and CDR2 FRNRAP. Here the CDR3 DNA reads TGTGCTAGTGGTAGACGCCAGGGGGGCACTGAAGCTTTCTTT. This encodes CASGRRQGGTEAFF.

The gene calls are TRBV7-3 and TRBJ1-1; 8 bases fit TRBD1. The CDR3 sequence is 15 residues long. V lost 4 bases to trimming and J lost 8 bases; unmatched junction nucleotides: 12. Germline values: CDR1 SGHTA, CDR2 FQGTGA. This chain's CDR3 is CASSSAPGQGGEAFF. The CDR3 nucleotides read TGTGCCAGCAGCTCCGCCCCCGGACAGGGTGGCGAAGCTTTCTTT.

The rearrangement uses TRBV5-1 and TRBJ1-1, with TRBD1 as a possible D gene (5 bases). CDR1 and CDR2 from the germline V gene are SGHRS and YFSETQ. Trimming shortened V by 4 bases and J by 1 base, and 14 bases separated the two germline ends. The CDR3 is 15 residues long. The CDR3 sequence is CASSTDGGGNTEAFF. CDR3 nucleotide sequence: TGCGCCAGCAGCACCGATGGGGGAGGGAACACTGAAGCTTTCTTT. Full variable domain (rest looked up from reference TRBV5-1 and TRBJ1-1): KAGVTQTPRYLIKTRGQQVTLSCSPISGHRSVSWYQQTPGQGLQFLFEYFSETQRNKGNFPGRFSGRQFSNSRSEMNVSTLELGDSALYLCASSTDGGGNTEAFFGQGTRLTVV.

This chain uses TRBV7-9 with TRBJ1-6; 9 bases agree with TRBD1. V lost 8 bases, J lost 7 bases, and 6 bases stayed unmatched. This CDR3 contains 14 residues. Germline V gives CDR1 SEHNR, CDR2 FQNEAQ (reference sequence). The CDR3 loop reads CASGTGTGNSPLHF. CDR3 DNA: TGTGCCAGCGGAACCGGGACAGGGAATTCACCCCTCCACTTT.

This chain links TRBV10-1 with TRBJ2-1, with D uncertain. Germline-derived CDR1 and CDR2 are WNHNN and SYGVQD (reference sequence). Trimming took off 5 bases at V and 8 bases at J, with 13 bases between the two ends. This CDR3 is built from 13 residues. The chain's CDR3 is CASSIGISDEQFF. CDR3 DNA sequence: TGCGCCAGCAGTATCGGTATCTCTGATGAGCAGTTCTTC.

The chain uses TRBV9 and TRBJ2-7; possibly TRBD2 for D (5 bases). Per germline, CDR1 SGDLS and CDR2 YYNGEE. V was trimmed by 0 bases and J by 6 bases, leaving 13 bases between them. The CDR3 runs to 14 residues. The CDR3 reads CASSVAPQAGEQYF. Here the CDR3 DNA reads TGTGCCAGCAGCGTAGCCCCCCAGGCGGGCGAGCAGTACTTC.

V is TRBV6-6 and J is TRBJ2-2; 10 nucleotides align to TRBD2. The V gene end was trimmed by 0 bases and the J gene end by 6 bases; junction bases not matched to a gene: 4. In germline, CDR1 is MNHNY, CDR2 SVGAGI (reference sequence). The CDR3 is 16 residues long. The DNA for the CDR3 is TGTGCCAGCAGTTACTCGGAGCGGGGGGGAGCCGGGGAGCTGTTTTTT. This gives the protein CASSYSERGGAGELFF.

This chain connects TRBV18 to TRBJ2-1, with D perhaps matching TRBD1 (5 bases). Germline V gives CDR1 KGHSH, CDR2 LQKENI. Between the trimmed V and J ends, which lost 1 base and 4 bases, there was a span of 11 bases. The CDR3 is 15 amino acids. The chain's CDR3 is CASSPLGPQYNEQFF. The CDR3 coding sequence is TGTGCCAGCTCACCACTGGGGCCACAGTACAATGAGCAGTTCTTC. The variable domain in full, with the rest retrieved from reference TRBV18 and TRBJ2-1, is NAGVMQNPRHLVRRRGQEARLRCSPMKGHSHVYWYRQLPEEGLKFMVYLQKENIIDESGMPKERFSAEFPKEGPSILRIQQVVRGDSAAYFCASSPLGPQYNEQFFGPGTRLTVL.

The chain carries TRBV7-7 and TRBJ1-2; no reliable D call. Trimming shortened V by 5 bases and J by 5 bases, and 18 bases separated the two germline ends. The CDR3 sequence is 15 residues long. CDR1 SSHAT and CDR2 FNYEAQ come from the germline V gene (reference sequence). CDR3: CASSHLTGFGYGYTF. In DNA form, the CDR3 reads TGTGCCAGCAGCCACCTGACGGGATTCGGTTATGGCTACACCTTC.

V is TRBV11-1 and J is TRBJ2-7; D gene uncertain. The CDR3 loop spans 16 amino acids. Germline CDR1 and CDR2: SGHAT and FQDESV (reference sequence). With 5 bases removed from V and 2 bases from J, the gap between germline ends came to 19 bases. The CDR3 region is CASSPDGGSRAYEQYF. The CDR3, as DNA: TGTGCCAGCAGCCCCGATGGTGGGTCTCGGGCCTACGAGCAGTACTTC.

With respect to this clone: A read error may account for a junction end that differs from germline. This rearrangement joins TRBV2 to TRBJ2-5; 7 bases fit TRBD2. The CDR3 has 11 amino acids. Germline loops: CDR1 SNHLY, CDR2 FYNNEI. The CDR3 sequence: CASGGGEAQYF. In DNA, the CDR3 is TGTGCCAGCGGGGGGGGAGAGGCCCAGTACTTC.

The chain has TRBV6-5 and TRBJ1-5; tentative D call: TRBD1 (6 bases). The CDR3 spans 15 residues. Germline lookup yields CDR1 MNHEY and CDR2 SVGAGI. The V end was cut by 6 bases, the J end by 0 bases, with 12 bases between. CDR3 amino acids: CASRLTGYSNQPQHF. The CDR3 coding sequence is TGTGCCAGCAGGTTGACAGGATATAGCAATCAGCCCCAGCATTTT.

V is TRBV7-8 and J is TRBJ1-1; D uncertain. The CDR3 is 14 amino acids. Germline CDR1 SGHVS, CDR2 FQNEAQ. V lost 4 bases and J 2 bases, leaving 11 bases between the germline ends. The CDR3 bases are TGTGCCAGCAGCTGGCCCGGCGGAAACACTGAAGCTTTCTTT. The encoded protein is CASSWPGGNTEAFF.

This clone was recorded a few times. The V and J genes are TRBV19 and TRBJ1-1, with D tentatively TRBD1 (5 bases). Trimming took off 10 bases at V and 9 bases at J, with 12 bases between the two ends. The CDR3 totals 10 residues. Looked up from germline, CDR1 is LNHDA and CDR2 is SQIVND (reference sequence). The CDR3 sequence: CATPDSKAFF. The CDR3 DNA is TGTGCCACTCCAGACAGTAAAGCTTTCTTT.

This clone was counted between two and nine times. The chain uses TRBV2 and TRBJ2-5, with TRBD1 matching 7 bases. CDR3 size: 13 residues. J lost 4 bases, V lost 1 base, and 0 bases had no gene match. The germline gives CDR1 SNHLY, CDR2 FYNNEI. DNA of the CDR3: TGTGCCAGCAGTGAAGACAGGGGAGAGACCCAGTACTTC. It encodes CASSEDRGETQYF.

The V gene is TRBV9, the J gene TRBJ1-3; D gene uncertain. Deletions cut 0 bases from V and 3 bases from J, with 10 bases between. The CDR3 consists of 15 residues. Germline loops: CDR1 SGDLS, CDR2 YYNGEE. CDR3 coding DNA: TGTGCCAGCAGCGTAGCTGGCCTTGATGGAAACACCATATATTTT. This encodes CASSVAGLDGNTIYF.

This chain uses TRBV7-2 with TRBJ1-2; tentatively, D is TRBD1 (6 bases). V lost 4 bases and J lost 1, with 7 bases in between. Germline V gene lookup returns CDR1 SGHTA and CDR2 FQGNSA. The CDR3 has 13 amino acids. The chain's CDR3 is CASSSDSNYGYTF. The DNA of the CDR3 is TGTGCCAGCAGCTCGGACAGTAACTATGGCTACACCTTC. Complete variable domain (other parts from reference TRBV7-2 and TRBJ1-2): GAGVSQSPSNKVTEKGKDVELRCDPISGHTALYWYRQSLGQGLEFLIYFQGNSAPDKSGLPSDRFSAERTGGSVSTLTIQRTQQEDSAVYLCASSSDSNYGYTFGSGTRLTVV.

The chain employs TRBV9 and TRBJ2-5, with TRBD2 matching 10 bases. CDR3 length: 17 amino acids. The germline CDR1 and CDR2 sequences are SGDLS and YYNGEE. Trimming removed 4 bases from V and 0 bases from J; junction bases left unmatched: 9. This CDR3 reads CASSQASGGLYQETQYF. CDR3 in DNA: TGTGCCAGCAGCCAGGCTAGCGGGGGCCTGTACCAAGAGACCCAGTACTTC.

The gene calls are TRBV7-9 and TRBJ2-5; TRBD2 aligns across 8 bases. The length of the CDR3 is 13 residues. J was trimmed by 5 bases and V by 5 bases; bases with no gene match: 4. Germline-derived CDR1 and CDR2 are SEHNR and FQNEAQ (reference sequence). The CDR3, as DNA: TGTGCCAGCAGCAATTCGGGAGGGGAGACCCAGTACTTC. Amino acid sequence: CASSNSGGETQYF.

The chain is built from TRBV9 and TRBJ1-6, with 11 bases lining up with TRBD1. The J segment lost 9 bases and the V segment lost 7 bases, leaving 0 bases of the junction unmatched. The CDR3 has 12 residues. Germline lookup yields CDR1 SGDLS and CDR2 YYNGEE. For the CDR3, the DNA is TGTGCCAGCGGACAGGGGGCTTCACCCCTCCACTTT. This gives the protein CASGQGASPLHF.

Here the CDR3 reads CASSRRRGITGELFF. CDR3 nucleotide sequence: TGTGCCAGCAGCCGCCGTAGAGGTATAACCGGGGAGCTGTTTTTT. This chain joins TRBV5-6 and TRBJ2-2; D call uncertain. The CDR3 length is 15 residues. Germline loops: CDR1 SGHDT, CDR2 YYEEEE. Trimming left V 4 bases short and J 5 bases short, with 15 bases between.

The CDR3 protein is CASSLAQGAASAYEQYF. CDR3 nucleotides: TGTGCCAGCAGCTTAGCGCAAGGGGCCGCGAGTGCCTACGAGCAGTACTTC. The chain links TRBV11-1 to TRBJ2-7; D is possibly TRBD1 (5 bases). Germline V gene lookup returns CDR1 SGHAT and CDR2 FQDESV (reference sequence). This CDR3 is built from 17 residues. Trimming removed 0 bases at V and 2 bases at J, with 17 bases between. Combining the CDR3 with reference TRBV11-1 and TRBJ2-7 gives the whole variable domain EAEVAQSPRYKITEKSQAVAFWCDPISGHATLYWYRQILGQGPELLVQFQDESVVDDSQLPKDRFSAERLKGVDSTLKIQPAELGDSAMYLCASSLAQGAASAYEQYFGPGTRLTVT.

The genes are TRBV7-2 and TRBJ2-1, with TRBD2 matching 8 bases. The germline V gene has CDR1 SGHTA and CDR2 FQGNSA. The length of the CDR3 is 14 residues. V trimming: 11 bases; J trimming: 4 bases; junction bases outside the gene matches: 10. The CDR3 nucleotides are TGTGCCTCAGGGGTCACTAGCGGATACAATGAGCAGTTCTTC. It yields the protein CASGVTSGYNEQFF.

In DNA, the CDR3 is TGTGCCAGCAGTGTAGGGGCGGGGGGGTACCAAGAGACCCAGTACTTC. Translation gives CASSVGAGGYQETQYF. The chain links TRBV28 to TRBJ2-5; 9 positions match TRBD2. In germline, CDR1 is MDHEN, CDR2 SYDVKM. V was clipped by 5 bases and J by 0 bases; unmatched bases: 7. This CDR3 comprises 16 residues.

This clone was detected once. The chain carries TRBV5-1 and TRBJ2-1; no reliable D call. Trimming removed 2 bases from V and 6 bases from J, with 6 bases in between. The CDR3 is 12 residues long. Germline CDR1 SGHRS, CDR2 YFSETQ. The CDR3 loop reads CASSFNTNEQFF. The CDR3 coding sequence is TGCGCCAGCAGCTTTAACACCAATGAGCAGTTCTTC.